These 23 T cell receptor beta chains share one sample of origin, sequenced in a study of CD8+CD57+ T cells in acquired aplastic anemia. Profiling of TCR beta VDJ combinations and CDR3 sequences used genomic DNA as template. TCRdb processed the reads anew with MiXCR; each CDR3 protein has one entry. The profile shows around 170,000 distinct CDR3 sequences, 55% to 70% of them singletons. Sequenced material: sorted CD4+, CD8+, or CD8+CD57+ T cells (not recorded which) from PBMCs. Receptors originate from a human donor in good health.

The chain links TRBV5-1 to TRBJ1-1, with D possibly TRBD1 on 6 matching bases. The CDR3 is made up of 15 amino acids. From germline, CDR1 is SGHRS and CDR2 YFSETQ. V shed 4 bases and J shed 1 base, with 14 bases lying between them. As DNA, the CDR3 is TGCGCCAGCAGCCGCGCGGGGGGCTCGAACACTGAAGCTTTCTTT. It specifies CASSRAGGSNTEAFF.

CDR3 nucleotides: TGCGCCAGCAGCCTGTCTTCACTAGCGGCCGACCCGAGCTCCTACGAGCAGTACTTC. It encodes CASSLSSLAADPSSYEQYF. This chain connects TRBV5-1 to TRBJ2-7; 8 nucleotides match TRBD2. The V segment lost 4 bases and the J segment 0 bases; nucleotides outside the gene matches: 18. Per germline, CDR1 SGHRS and CDR2 YFSETQ. The CDR3 is made up of 19 amino acids.

The CDR3 sequence: CSARGGNYGYTF. The CDR3 DNA sequence: TGCAGTGCTAGGGGGGGAAACTATGGCTACACCTTC. This sequence joins TRBV20-1 and TRBJ1-2, with a possible D match to TRBD1 (5 bases). Trimming stripped 3 bases from V and 2 bases from J, with 7 bases between. Germline V lookup: CDR1 DFQATT, CDR2 SNEGSKA (reference sequence). The CDR3 has 12 amino acids.

The chain is built from TRBV10-3 and TRBJ1-5; D remains unclear. This CDR3 region has 12 residues. V was cut by 5 bases and J by 3 bases, with 5 bases left in between. Germline V gene data show CDR1 as ENHRY and CDR2 as SYGVKD. As DNA, the CDR3 is TGTGCCATCAGTCCAGTCAATCAGCCCCAGCATTTT. As protein: CAISPVNQPQHF.

The chain is built from TRBV13 and TRBJ2-3; D not certain. Germline V gives CDR1 PRHDT, CDR2 FYEKMQ (reference sequence). This CDR3 is built from 15 residues. Trimming shortened V by 3 bases and J by 6 bases, and 16 bases separated the two germline ends. The CDR3 region is CASSLAVQAWDTQYF. CDR3 coding DNA: TGTGCCAGCAGCTTGGCCGTGCAGGCATGGGATACGCAGTATTTT.

V and J are TRBV7-9 and TRBJ2-7; possible D gene TRBD1, 6 bases. Trimming removed 11 bases at V and 4 bases at J, with 18 bases between. CDR1 is SEHNR, CDR2 FQNEAQ, per germline (reference sequence). CDR3 length: 13 amino acids. In DNA form, the CDR3 reads TGTGCCCTAGCCCAAGAGGGGGATTACGAGCAGTACTTC. It encodes CALAQEGDYEQYF.

The gene calls are TRBV5-5 and TRBJ2-2; no firm D call. Germline CDR1 SGHKS, CDR2 YYEKEE (reference sequence). Between the trimmed V and J ends, which lost 7 bases and 5 bases, there was a span of 9 bases. The CDR3 consists of 12 residues. CDR3 sequence reads: CASSKGTGELFF. The CDR3, as DNA: TGTGCCAGCTCCAAGGGTACCGGGGAGCTGTTTTTT. Full variable domain (outside the CDR3, taken from reference TRBV5-5 and TRBJ2-2): DAGVTQSPTHLIKTRGQQVTLRCSPISGHKSVSWYQQVLGQGPQFIFQYYEKEERGRGNFPDRFSARQFPNYSSELNVNALLLGDSALYLCASSKGTGELFFGEGSRLTVL.

The V call is TRBV7-2, the J call TRBJ1-5; possible D gene TRBD1, 5 bases. The V end was cut by 3 bases, the J end by 1 base, with 7 bases between. The CDR3 loop spans 14 amino acids. Per the germline V gene, CDR1 is SGHTA and CDR2 is FQGNSA. CDR3 in amino acids: CASSFRESNQPQHF. The CDR3 nucleotides read TGTGCCAGCAGCTTCAGGGAGAGCAATCAGCCCCAGCATTTT.

CDR3 in DNA: TGTGCCAGCAGTTACTCGGACAGTACCTACGAGCAGTACTTC. Its protein product is CASSYSDSTYEQYF. The V gene is TRBV6-6, the J gene TRBJ2-7; tentative D call: TRBD1 (6 bases). The V end lost 0 bases, the J end lost 2 bases, and 8 bases lay between the germline ends. Germline assignment: CDR1 MNHNY and CDR2 SVGAGI (reference sequence). The CDR3 length is 14 residues.

V is TRBV12-3 or TRBV12-4 and J is TRBJ1-6, with 7 bases fitting TRBD1. Unmatched junction bases numbered 9, after V lost 6 bases and J lost 10 bases. The CDR3 totals 14 residues. In nucleotides, the CDR3 is TGTGCCAGCAGCAAGGGACAGCCGAACTCACCCCTCCACTTT. Amino acids: CASSKGQPNSPLHF.

The rearrangement uses TRBV7-3 and TRBJ2-2, with 11 bases aligning to TRBD2. V lost 4 bases, J lost 2 bases, and 3 bases stayed unmatched. Germline CDR1 reads SGHTA; CDR2 reads FQGTGA. The CDR3 runs 16 residues. The CDR3 loop is CASSYTSGGNTGELFF. The CDR3 bases are TGTGCCAGCAGCTACACTAGCGGGGGTAACACCGGGGAGCTGTTTTTT.

The chain recombines TRBV20-1 with TRBJ2-7; the match to TRBD2 covers 12 bases. This CDR3 has 15 residues. Germline values: CDR1 DFQATT, CDR2 SNEGSKA (reference sequence). Trimming removed 1 base from V and 1 base from J; junction bases left unmatched: 2. The CDR3 DNA reads TGCAGTGCTAGAGGGACTAGCGGGGCTTCCTACGAGCAGTACTTC. This codes for CSARGTSGASYEQYF.

This clonotype was seen just once. The chain combines TRBV7-2 with TRBJ1-5; TRBD1 matches at 7 bases. The CDR3 is 14 residues long. Germline V lookup: CDR1 SGHTA, CDR2 FQGNSA. The trim removed 2 bases at V and 5 bases at J, leaving 3 bases unmatched. The CDR3 region has the DNA TGTGCCAGCAGCTTATTAGGACAGGATCAGCCCCAGCATTTT. It codes for CASSLLGQDQPQHF.

The rearrangement joins TRBV19 to TRBJ2-4, with D perhaps TRBD2 (5 bases). Germline V CDR1 and CDR2: LNHDA, SQIVND (reference sequence). This CDR3 region has 16 residues. Between the trimmed V and J ends, which lost 1 base and 0 bases, there was a span of 10 bases. The CDR3 nucleotides read TGTGCCAGTAGTATAGCCTTTGGACTAGCCAAAAACATTCAGTACTTC. This codes for CASSIAFGLAKNIQYF.

The chain links TRBV5-1 to TRBJ2-1, with 12 bases identical to TRBD2. Germline-derived CDR1 and CDR2 are SGHRS and YFSETQ. This CDR3 is 18 amino acids long. J was trimmed by 7 bases and V by 0 bases; bases with no gene match: 11. The CDR3 sequence: CASSLAELTSGSLNEQFF. The CDR3 coding sequence is TGCGCCAGCAGCTTGGCCGAATTGACTAGCGGGAGTTTGAATGAGCAGTTCTTC.

This chain uses TRBV15 with TRBJ2-5, with 10 bases that match TRBD2. In germline, CDR1 is LNHNV, CDR2 YYDKDF (reference sequence). J was trimmed by 2 bases and V by 6 bases; bases with no gene match: 6. The CDR3 has 15 amino acids. CDR3 sequence reads: CATSPTSGKQETQYF. Written as DNA, the CDR3 is TGTGCCACCAGTCCAACTAGCGGGAAACAAGAGACCCAGTACTTC.

Concerning this clonotype: This may be a read error: a much more frequent sequence differs by one nucleotide. The J gene is TRBJ2-3, the V gene TRBV6-2 or TRBV6-3, with a possible D match to TRBD2 (6 bases). Germline loops: CDR1 MNHEY, CDR2 SVGEGT. Trimming stripped 4 bases from V and 6 bases from J, with 11 bases between. The CDR3 length is 13 residues. DNA for the CDR3: TGTGCCAGCAGTTCCTGCACTAGCGATACGCAGTATTTT. Amino acids: CASSSCTSDTQYF.

The CDR3 bases are TGTGCCACCAGCAGGCTAACAGGGGCAGGAGGTAAAAACATTCAGTACTTC. It translates to CATSRLTGAGGKNIQYF. The chain is built from TRBV15 and TRBJ2-4, with 7 nucleotides matching TRBD1. Germline V gives CDR1 LNHNV, CDR2 YYDKDF (reference sequence). The CDR3 contains 17 residues. Losses at the gene ends were 3 bases for V and 4 bases for J; bases not matched to a gene: 12.

Details on this clonotype: Its ends do not fully match the called genes, so a read error is possible. V is TRBV20-1 and J is TRBJ2-7; D gene uncertain. Per germline, CDR1 DFQATT and CDR2 SNEGSKA (reference sequence). The CDR3 contains 12 residues. CDR3 residues: CSAREAEYDQYF. As DNA, the CDR3 is TGCAGTGCTAGAGAAGCCGAATACGACCAGTACTTC.

This clonotype was seen ten or more times. V usage is TRBV25-1 and J usage is TRBJ2-2; no firm D call. Germline values: CDR1 MGHDK, CDR2 SYGVNS. This CDR3 spans 12 amino acids. The ends were cut back, 8 bases at V and 6 bases at J, with 10 bases in the middle. The CDR3, as DNA: TGTGCCAGCGGAGAGTTACCCGGGGAGCTGTTTTTT. This sequence encodes CASGELPGELFF.

The V call is TRBV19, the J call TRBJ1-1; 7 bases are a match to TRBD1. J lost 2 bases, V lost 4 bases, and 4 bases had no gene match. This CDR3 is 14 amino acids long. Germline loops: CDR1 LNHDA, CDR2 SQIVND (reference sequence). The CDR3 DNA reads as TGTGCCAGTAGTACGGACAGGTTAAACACTGAAGCTTTCTTT. Its protein product is CASSTDRLNTEAFF.

The chain links TRBV20-1 to TRBJ2-7; possible D gene TRBD1, 5 bases. The CDR3 totals 15 residues. V lost 0 bases, J lost 0 bases, and 12 bases lay in between. Germline CDR1 is DFQATT and CDR2 is SNEGSKA (reference sequence). The CDR3 loop reads CSARDWVRASYEQYF. Written as DNA, the CDR3 is TGCAGTGCTAGAGATTGGGTCAGGGCCTCCTACGAGCAGTACTTC.

A word on this clonotype: With a much larger clone just one base away, this may be a read error. The CDR3 does not end in the conserved phenylalanine or tryptophan, so this is likely a read error. CDR3 coding DNA: TGTGCCAGCAGTCAATTTGGCAATGAGCAGTTCCTC. It translates to CASSQFGNEQFL. This chain joins TRBV5-4 and TRBJ2-1; D remains unclear. The CDR3 has 12 amino acids. The germline V and J ends were trimmed by 5 bases and 6 bases, with 9 bases remaining between them. Germline CDR1 is SGHNT and CDR2 is YYREEE (reference sequence).